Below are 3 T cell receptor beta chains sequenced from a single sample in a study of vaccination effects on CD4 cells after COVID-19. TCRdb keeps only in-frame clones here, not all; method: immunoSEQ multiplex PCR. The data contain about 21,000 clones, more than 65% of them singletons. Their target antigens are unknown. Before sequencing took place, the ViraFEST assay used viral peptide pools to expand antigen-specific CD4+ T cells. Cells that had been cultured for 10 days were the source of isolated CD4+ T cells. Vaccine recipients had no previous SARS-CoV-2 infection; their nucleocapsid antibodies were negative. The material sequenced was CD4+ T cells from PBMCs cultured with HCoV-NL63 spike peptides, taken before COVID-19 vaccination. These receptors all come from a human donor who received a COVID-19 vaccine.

For the CDR3, the DNA is TGTGCTAGTGGTCCGCCGACAGGGCGGGTCTCCTACGAGCAGTACTTC. This codes for CASGPPTGRVSYEQYF. The V gene is TRBV12-5, the J gene TRBJ2-7, with 7 bases fitting TRBD1. With 5 bases clipped from V and 0 bases from J, the junction kept 10 bases outside the gene matches. The CDR3 runs to 16 residues. Germline CDR1 LGHNT, CDR2 FRNRAP.

CDR3: CASTLDSHSYEQYF. DNA of the CDR3: TGTGCCAGCACTTTGGACTCTCACTCCTACGAGCAGTACTTC. The chain links TRBV2 to TRBJ2-7; a weak D match, TRBD2 (5 bases). The CDR3 totals 14 residues. V lost 7 bases and J lost 0, with 13 bases in between. Germline V gene lookup returns CDR1 SNHLY and CDR2 FYNNEI. Filled out from reference TRBV2 and TRBJ2-7, the complete variable domain reads EPEVTQTPSHQVTQMGQEVILRCVPISNHLYFYWYRQILGQKVEFLVSFYNNEISEKSEIFDDQFSVERPDGSNFTLKIRSTKLEDSAMYFCASTLDSHSYEQYFGPGTRLTVT.

CDR3 protein: CASSGDRGRPETQYF. DNA for the CDR3: TGCGCCAGCAGTGGAGACAGGGGTCGACCGGAGACCCAGTACTTC. The chain links TRBV10-2 to TRBJ2-5; 8 bases agree with TRBD1. In germline, CDR1 is WSHSY, CDR2 SAAADI. This CDR3 is built from 15 residues. V lost 4 bases to trimming and J lost 5 bases; unmatched junction nucleotides: 9.